This T cell receptor (beta chain) appears in the sequencing data of a study of blood T cell repertoires in COVID-19. The germline V gene has CDR1 MRHNA and CDR2 SNTAGT. This CDR3 comprises 13 residues. The ends were cut back, 0 bases at V and 5 bases at J, with 6 bases in the middle. Repertoires were generated with immunoSEQ multiplex PCR, while TCRdb's copy carries only in-frame clones and drops some. This table has about 130,000 clones, 86% appearing once. This chain connects TRBV6-4 to TRBJ2-3; no firm D call. The sequenced material came from peripheral blood. This clonotype was sampled from a woman between 45 and 65 years old who had recovered from COVID-19. The CDR3, as DNA: TGTGCCAGCAGTGACTCGATCGGAGATACGCAGTATTTT. This encodes CASSDSIGDTQYF.